This T cell receptor (beta chain) was captured in a study of cytomegalovirus exposure and HLA in healthy donors (TCRdb year 2017). Study-level background: An earlier analysis of approximately 550 of the donors reported about 250 Gb of sequence data and 100 million to 140 million unique TCR beta sequences from 150 million to 200 million T cells. An earlier analysis of 587 of the donors used high-throughput TCR beta sequencing to judge whether each TCR beta V gene segment behaved as functional or pseudogenic. High-throughput TCR immunosequencing, statistical association of individual TCRs with disease status, and machine learning were combined to predict cytomegalovirus infection status. Alongside the repertoire data, information on donor age, sex, ethnicity and CMV serostatus was compiled. A few DR-DQ haplotypes were treated as single units for association and clustering because of strong linkage in the cohort. All discovery cohort repertoires had been generated on a single sequencing platform. On average, 235,054 unique TCR beta nucleotide sequences were sequenced per donor among 398 genotyped donors of the cohort, with 15% to 20% of those sequences being non-productive. HLA typing included class I and class II loci at four-digit resolution. To study patterns of TCR occurrence, a later analysis re-analyzed previously published TCR beta repertoires from around 700 donors and added high-resolution HLA genotyping. An early release covering approximately 600 HLA-typed donors comprised about 320 gigabases of sequencing data and 65 million to 100 million unique TCR sequences. The later analysis used no new phenotypic data to find candidate immune exposures, relying instead on TCR beta sequences and their occurrence across donors. Genome-wide SNP genotypes for about 60% of the 666 donors were used in a later genetic analysis, which treated that subset as a discovery cohort. The genetic ancestry cluster associated with self-reported Caucasian donors included 81% of the 398 genotyped donors. The study aimed to test whether signatures of past pathogen exposure could be identified by cataloging public T cell receptors. A separate validation cohort of about 110 different subjects was used in addition to the roughly 620-subject first cohort. Using immunosequencing, the study profiled T cell repertoires from about 610 subjects and related those repertoires to cytomegalovirus serostatus. The number of donors typed differed by locus, with about 629-640 for A, B, C, DRB1 and DQB1, 522 for DQA1, over 600 for DPA1, and some 440 for DPB1. General findings and caveats noted by the study authors: Linkage disequilibrium might explain the correlated functional status among segregating V segments, but an unknown experimental factor could not be excluded. A cluster of highly shared sequence variants was judged likely to be a technical artifact of the sequencing pipeline. A total of some 180 TCR beta chains were listed by the study as associated with cytomegalovirus. Sequencing depth was assumed to be roughly uniform across donors in the presence/absence analyses, though that assumption may not hold. When HLA alleles, especially DR and DQ, strongly co-occurred, attributing TCR associations to individual alleles was difficult. In a later analysis, the rate of TCR association differed among HLA loci, with DRB1 alleles having the most associated TCRs and HLA-C alleles having the fewest. A further reported finding was that TCR beta sequences accurately predicted the HLA-A and HLA-B alleles for most subjects in the first cohort. In a later analysis, most CMV-associated TCR beta chains were found to appear HLA-restricted, with HLA associations seemingly driven largely by CMV exposure. Because HLA typing was missing for some donors at each locus, association tests included only the typed subset. In a later analysis, HLA-associated TCR beta chains showed more clonal expansion and lower generation probabilities than non-associated chains that were equally common. Specific HLA alleles were associated with about 17,000 TCR beta sequences at a false discovery rate of 0.05 in a later analysis. The cohort was sequenced for TCR beta chains only, and without alpha or paired-chain data the features that could be detected were limited. It was suggested by the authors that the approach could potentially be generalized to other disease states and immunological phenotypes. Across donors, most TCR sequences were observed very rarely, whereas some public TCRs were present in many individuals. In both the original and validation cohorts, the classifier was reported to diagnose cytomegalovirus status with high specificity and sensitivity. In a later genetic analysis, a missense DCLRE1C variant was associated with V-gene and J-gene trimming of TCR beta chains, and the association was replicated in an independent cohort. Because counts were too low, about 18 rarely observed V segments, including chromosome 9 orphons, were left out of the earlier analysis of 587 of the donors. Because the 87-base-pair reads could not distinguish some IMGT-functional V segments, including TRBV6-2 and TRBV6-3, those segments were excluded. An earlier analysis of approximately 540 of the donors showed that most TCR beta V segments appeared in productive rearrangements either about 87% or about 30% of the time, which broadly matched IMGT annotations. A few of the identified cytomegalovirus-associated TCR beta chains were confirmed in vitro to be specific for cytomegalovirus antigens. A later analysis reported that several top co-occurrence clusters appeared linked to parvovirus B19, influenza, CMV and Epstein-Barr virus. The only immune exposure information available for the cohort was CMV serostatus. According to a later genetic analysis, donors in an Asian-associated ancestry cluster had fewer N-insertions in productive TCRs than the roughly 670-donor mean.

The library was generated by the immunoSEQ multiplex PCR assay. A mixture of 60 forward primers for TCR Vbeta segments and 13 reverse primers for TCR Jbeta segments was used in the multiplex PCR. The CDR3 region of rearranged TCR beta genes was amplified from genomic DNA with a multiplex PCR assay. The amplified TCR beta libraries were sequenced on the Illumina HiSeq System as 87-base-pair reads. The authors' analysis ran thus. A later analysis counted around 72 million unique TCR beta chains across the 550 to 700 repertoires, and some 11 million of these chains were shared by at least two donors. To remove PCR and sequencing errors, raw reads were error-corrected and collapsed into unique sequences using a nearest-neighbor algorithm that merged closely related sequences. CDR3 sequences were aligned to IMGT reference sequences to assign V, D and J gene segments. Each retained sequence needed at least a six-nucleotide match to both a V gene segment and a J gene segment. A rearrangement was called productive if the CDR3 had no stop codons and remained in frame with V and J, and every other rearrangement was called non-productive. CDR3 was defined according to IMGT convention as the region running from the second conserved V-encoded cysteine to the conserved J-encoded phenylalanine. The earlier analysis of about 610 of the donors excluded any sequence lacking an unambiguous match to a single V gene segment. In an earlier analysis of almost 600 of the donors, a V segment was called functional when productive rearrangements were above 56.7%, and segregating when the standard deviation between donors exceeded 5%. A statistical classification framework was built for diagnosing cytomegalovirus status from the catalog of TCR beta chain sequences. A later analysis assigned V and J genes by comparing TCR nucleotide sequences with IMGT/GENE-DB human TR gene sequences. A later analysis assigned CDR3 sequences and most-parsimonious VDJ recombination scenarios with the TCRdist pipeline. In a later analysis, every TCR beta chain was defined by the combination of its CDR3 amino acid sequence and its V-gene family, and reads without a unique V-gene family were dropped. In a later analysis, 450 to 600 highly shared, low-generation-probability nucleotide sequences were removed to address suspected cross-contamination and a sequencing artifact. In a later analysis, a clonal expansion index for each public chain was calculated from normalized within-repertoire ranks of inferred template counts. Generation probabilities in a later analysis came from a VDJ recombination model fitted to out-of-frame rearrangements, and those results were checked against IGoR. In a later analysis, TCR-TCR, TCR-HLA and TCR-CMV co-occurrence was scored with hypergeometric tests, and a repertoire-size bias correction was applied to TCR pairs. In a later analysis, false discovery rates were estimated by permuting HLA or CMV assignments 20 times. In a later analysis, co-occurring TCRs were grouped with DBSCAN, and TCRdist sequence similarity was added when clustering was performed within HLA-allele-positive subsets. For co-occurrence clustering, repertoires with fewer than 30,000 or more than 120,000 public chains were excluded, along with roughly 5 repertoires with anomalous nucleotide sharing. In its TCRdb copy, this immuneACCESS table keeps in-frame sequences only and misses some clones. Where compared with another copy, unresolved V genes explain less than half of these, and the others have no known cause. V, J and clone size are those of that table, while D and trimming were read from the DNA. Within this sample are 85,000 to 120,000 clones, with roughly four fifths of them counted one time only. Of the sample, roughly 3.6% falls within the top ten clones.

With regard to this clone: It has no known antigen specificity. No qualities accompany the bases; no much larger clone lies one base away.

The CDR3 goes from the cysteine to the phenylalanine over 12 residues. The DNA shown is the 36-base CDR3, in frame from base 1. The germline V gene sets CDR1 to SGDLS and CDR2 to YYNGEE. Trimming takes 1 base from V and 10 bases from J, and the germline ends sit 11 bases apart. In total, 500 to 700 healthy bone marrow donors made up the cohort. At the time of sampling, every cohort member was nominally healthy, though immune exposures that went unrecorded were likely present. The donor was CMV seronegative and belonged to the group of several hundred seronegative cohort members. Every donor gave a peripheral blood sample, and the peripheral blood mononuclear cells from that sample were used for TCR beta sequencing. Genomic DNA was extracted from the blood cell samples with the Qiagen DNeasy Blood Extraction Kit.

This clonotype originated in a man in his sixties in good health and CMV-seronegative. The rearranged chain carries TRBV9 and TRBJ1-2, with no D gene named confidently. Input material: PBMCs. The CDR3 here reads CASSVSGLAYTF. The DNA is as follows: TGTGCCAGCAGCGTAAGTGGACTTGCCTACACCTTC.